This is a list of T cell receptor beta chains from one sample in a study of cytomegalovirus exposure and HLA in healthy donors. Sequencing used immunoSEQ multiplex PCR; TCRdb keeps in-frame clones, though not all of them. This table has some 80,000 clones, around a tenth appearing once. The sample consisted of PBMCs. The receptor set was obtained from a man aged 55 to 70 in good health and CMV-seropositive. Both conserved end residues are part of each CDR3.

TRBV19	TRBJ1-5	CASSIARESYSNQPQHF
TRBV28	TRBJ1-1	CASSPPGEGPEAFF
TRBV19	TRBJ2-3	CASSIGDREKDTQYF
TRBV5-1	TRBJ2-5	CASSPIRGRGYEETQYF
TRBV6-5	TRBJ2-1	CASSSPSGAPSGQFF
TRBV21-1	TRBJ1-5	CASSAGSPGPQHF
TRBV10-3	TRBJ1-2	CAISDGQGIGATF
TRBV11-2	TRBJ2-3	CASSSIEDTQYF
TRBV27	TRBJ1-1	CASSLSTVRETEAFF
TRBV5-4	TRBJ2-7	CASSSGRGAYEQYF
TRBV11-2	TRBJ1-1	CASSLQVQNTEAFF
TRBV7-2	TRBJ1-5	CASSSQGSNQPQHF
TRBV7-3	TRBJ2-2	CASSRTSGHTGELFF
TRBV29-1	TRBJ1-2	CSAGDTIYGYTF
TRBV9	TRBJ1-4	CASSVVPNEKLFF
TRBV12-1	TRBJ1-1	CASSFTGETEAFF
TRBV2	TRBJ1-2	CASSEATGIYGYTF
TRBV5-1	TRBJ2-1	CASSFGSSGDYNEQFF
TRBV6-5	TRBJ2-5	CASSYSKGVLPETQYF
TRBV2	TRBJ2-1	CASSGTSYNEQFF
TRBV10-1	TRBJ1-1	CASSDLRQGSYTEAFF
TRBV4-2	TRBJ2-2	CASSQDLLAGGLKNTGELFF
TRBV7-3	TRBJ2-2	CASSPGIHTGELFF
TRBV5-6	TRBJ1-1	CASSLTGGVRMNTEAFF
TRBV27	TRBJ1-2	CASAFRGGRGYGYTF
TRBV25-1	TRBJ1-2	CASSEPGTTIGYTF
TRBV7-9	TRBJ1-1	CASTTPGVEAFF
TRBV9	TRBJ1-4	CASSSGTGGNSGEKLFF
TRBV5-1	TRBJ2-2	CASSLAGTNTGELFF
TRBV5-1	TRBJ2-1	CASSSGTSNYNEQFF
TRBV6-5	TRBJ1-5	CASSLQGPDQPQHF
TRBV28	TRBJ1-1	CASSSLDRVGLDTEAFF
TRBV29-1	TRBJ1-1	CSVYGDSVEAFF
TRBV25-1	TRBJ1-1	CASKSPREAFF
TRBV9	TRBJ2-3	CASSVQAARGDTQYF
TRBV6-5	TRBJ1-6	CASGSRGGYNSPLHF
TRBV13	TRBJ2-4	CASSLTLGQGYENIQYF
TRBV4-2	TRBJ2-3	CASSQDRAGGITDTQYF
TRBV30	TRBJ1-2	CAWNHIKGGGYTF
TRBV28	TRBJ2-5	CASSLSPREETQYF